Sequencing of this TCR beta chain was carried out in a study of blood T cell repertoires in COVID-19 (dated by TCRdb to about 2020). Background on the whole study: Samples from collaborators originated in the United States, Italy and Spain and spanned both the acute and convalescent phases of COVID-19. The prospective study material was composed of cDNA or gDNA derived from T cells, B-cell-depleted T cells, or PBMCs. Deeply sampled blood TCRbeta repertoires from subjects exposed to, actively infected with, or recovered from COVID-19 were included in the dataset. A freely available public database, intended as a resource for researchers studying the immune response to SARS-CoV-2, is where the repertoires were released. The samples were drawn from the first 160 participants of the ongoing ImmuneRACE study and from 1,254 subjects provided by 6 global collaborators. Nearly every sample came with metadata listing a de-identified subject ID, COVID-19 status, age in years and sex. Where HLA class I and class II types were available, the types were taken from metadata supplied by the sample provider, not from assay-based typing.

Here is what the overall study found, with its caveats: The quantity of clinical and demographic metadata differed by source and by participant and was supplied without curation.

The collaborating institutions used their own protocols to collect whole blood in K2EDTA tubes. Collaborator samples were shipped for TCRbeta analysis as frozen whole blood, isolated PBMCs, or DNA extracted from either sample type. The CDR3, from cysteine to phenylalanine, totals 12 residues. Just the 36-base CDR3 DNA is kept, in frame starting at base 1. V is shortened by 5 bases, J by 6 bases, and the region joining them spans 8 bases. The germline V gene (reference sequence) provides CDR1 SEHNR and CDR2 FQNEAQ. The immunoSEQ Assay, a bias-controlled multiplex PCR, was used to amplify TCRbeta CDR3 regions from genomic DNA. Under the source paper's analysis protocol: Nucleated cell counts per sample were estimated from amplification of reference gene primers within the assay. To quantify the absolute abundance of each unique TCRbeta CDR3 rearrangement, sequence reads were collapsed and filtered. For each sample, productive Simpson clonality was calculated as the square root of Simpson's diversity index over productive rearrangements. The table comes from immuneACCESS by way of TCRdb, which keeps in-frame sequences with V and J called. Part of the clones is missing from these tables; in studies checked, under half for an unresolved V gene and the rest for unknown reasons. That table is the source of V, J and clone size, and D and trimming were worked out from the DNA. The sample table shows 40,000 to 65,000 clones, and 75% to 90% are seen once. Jointly, the top ten make up 2.5% to 3% of the sample.

In the case of this clone: Its cognate antigen has yet to be identified. The input lacks base qualities; no much larger clone sits a single base away.

Sequenced material: peripheral blood. Recombination connected TRBV7-9 to TRBJ2-1; TRBD2 might be the D gene, on 5 matching bases. The sequence was collected from a man older than 75 with acute or convalescent COVID-19. Here the CDR3 is given as CASSPEGNEQFF. The DNA sequence is TGTGCCAGCAGCCCTGAGGGCAATGAGCAGTTCTTC.